Presented here are 20 T cell receptor beta chains from one specimen sequenced in a study of blood T cell repertoires in COVID-19. Clones were read by immunoSEQ multiplex PCR, and TCRdb kept only the in-frame ones, dropping some. Seen here are around 140,000 clones, over 70% observed once, and the top ten hold around 3.7%. The sequenced sample consisted of peripheral blood. The receptors here all came from a man between 65 and 85 years old who had recovered from COVID-19.

To note about this clone: One end of the junction fails to match germline, which may point to a read error. This sequence joins TRBV10-3 and TRBJ2-7; TRBD2 agrees at 8 bases. Looked up from germline, CDR1 is ENHRY and CDR2 is SYGVKD. This CDR3 has 9 residues. CDR3 region: CAMPREGDF. CDR3 nucleotides: TGTGCCATGCCCCGGGAGGGCGACTTC.

The V gene is TRBV4-1, the J gene TRBJ1-1; D is possibly TRBD1 (5 bases). Germline values: CDR1 MGHRA, CDR2 YSYEKL. With 6 bases removed from V and 8 bases from J, the gap between germline ends came to 16 bases. The CDR3 runs to 13 residues. The CDR3 bases are TGCGCCAGCAGGCCCGGGGGAGTTTTCGAAGCTTTCTTT. This encodes CASRPGGVFEAFF.

The chain employs TRBV18 and TRBJ2-6; a possible D gene is TRBD2 (5 bases). The CDR3 has 19 amino acids. Germline values: CDR1 KGHSH, CDR2 LQKENI. The ends were cut back, 0 bases at V and 0 bases at J, with 15 bases in the middle. This CDR3 is CASSPPGRSGSSGANVLTF. The CDR3 bases are TGTGCCAGCTCACCACCAGGCAGATCTGGGAGCTCTGGGGCCAACGTCCTGACTTTC.

Details on this clone: The sample has other DNA sequences that encode this CDR3 too. V and J are TRBV15 and TRBJ1-5; D is uncertain. Trimming took 0 bases from V and 4 from J, leaving 10 bases between them. CDR1 and CDR2 (germline): LNHNV, YYDKDF (reference sequence). CDR3 size: 15 residues. This chain's CDR3 is CATSRDTGANQPQHF. The CDR3 bases are TGTGCCACCAGCAGAGATACGGGAGCTAATCAGCCCCAGCATTTT.

The J gene is TRBJ2-2, the V gene TRBV5-1; no firm D call. The CDR3 extends over 15 amino acids. Trimming removed 0 bases from V and 0 bases from J, with 6 bases in between. Germline values: CDR1 SGHRS, CDR2 YFSETQ. The CDR3 DNA is TGCGCCAGCAGCTTGGTTCCGTCGAACACCGGGGAGCTGTTTTTT. It encodes CASSLVPSNTGELFF.

The CDR3 spells CASSWRDRTDTQYF. The CDR3 DNA reads TGCGCCAGCAGCTGGAGGGATCGCACAGATACGCAGTATTTT. The V gene is TRBV5-1, the J gene TRBJ2-3, with TRBD2 as a possible D gene (6 bases). The CDR3 has 14 residues. The V end was cut by 3 bases, the J end by 1 base, with 9 bases between. Germline assignment: CDR1 SGHRS and CDR2 YFSETQ.

The chain is built from TRBV2 and TRBJ2-3; a possible D gene is TRBD2 (5 bases). CDR3 length: 15 residues. V was cut by 6 bases and J by 0 bases, with 13 bases left in between. Germline CDR1 is SNHLY and CDR2 is FYNNEI. The CDR3 here is CASSPQRTSTDTQYF. For the CDR3, the DNA is TGTGCCAGCAGCCCTCAGCGGACTAGCACAGATACGCAGTATTTT.

This chain connects TRBV7-2 to TRBJ2-1, with 9 bases aligning to TRBD1. The germline gives CDR1 SGHTA, CDR2 FQGNSA. The CDR3 length is 18 residues. V trimming: 3 bases; J trimming: 3 bases; junction bases outside the gene matches: 12. This chain's CDR3 is CASSFSRNRGLHYNEQFF. CDR3 DNA: TGTGCCAGCAGCTTCTCCCGTAACAGGGGGCTCCACTACAATGAGCAGTTCTTC.

J is TRBJ2-1 and V is TRBV14; 10 nucleotides match TRBD2. The CDR3 runs 13 residues. The germline V gene encodes CDR1 SGHDN and CDR2 FVKESK. Trimming took 2 bases from V and 15 from J; bases not matched to a gene: 7. In nucleotides, the CDR3 is TGTGCCAGCAGCCAACTAGCGGGAGCGGGTTCGTTCTTC. Residues: CASSQLAGAGSFF.

V and J are TRBV7-2 and TRBJ2-7, with D perhaps TRBD1 (5 bases). From germline, CDR1 is SGHTA and CDR2 FQGNSA. CDR3 length: 12 residues. Trimming removed 8 bases from V and 4 bases from J, with 12 bases in between. In nucleotides, the CDR3 is TGTGCCAGCGCGCAGGGTATTTACGAGCAGTACTTC. This sequence encodes CASAQGIYEQYF.

The chain recombines TRBV2 with TRBJ2-7; tentative D call: TRBD2 (5 bases). With 10 bases removed from V and 0 bases from J, the gap between germline ends came to 10 bases. Germline lookup yields CDR1 SNHLY and CDR2 FYNNEI. The CDR3 extends over 12 amino acids. CDR3 loop: CAIGISSYEQYF. The CDR3 region has the DNA TGTGCCATCGGGATCAGCTCCTACGAGCAGTACTTC.

The rearrangement links TRBV7-9 to TRBJ2-7; D is undetermined. V was pared by 6 bases and J by 6 bases, with 18 bases between. From germline, CDR1 is SEHNR and CDR2 FQNEAQ (reference sequence). The CDR3 is made up of 14 amino acids. The CDR3: CASSLTLPLSEQYF. In DNA form, the CDR3 reads TGTGCCAGCAGTTTGACTCTTCCCCTATCCGAGCAGTACTTC.

The chain employs TRBV28 and TRBJ1-1; 7 nucleotides agree with TRBD1. From germline, CDR1 is MDHEN and CDR2 SYDVKM. This CDR3 has 19 amino acids. Trimming took 4 bases from V and 2 from J; bases not matched to a gene: 19. CDR3 amino acids: CASSSFPGQAMGSNTEAFF. CDR3 DNA: TGTGCCAGCAGTTCGTTTCCTGGACAGGCAATGGGGTCCAACACTGAAGCTTTCTTT.

This chain links TRBV5-6 with TRBJ2-7; TRBD1 agrees at 7 bases. The trim removed 6 bases at V and 1 base at J, leaving 10 bases unmatched. The CDR3 runs 15 residues. Germline CDR1 is SGHDT and CDR2 is YYEEEE. Written as DNA, the CDR3 is TGTGCCAGCACCAAGAACGCCAGGGGGTCCTACGAGCAGTACTTC. Amino acids: CASTKNARGSYEQYF.

In this sample, this clone turned up a few times. The chain links TRBV7-9 to TRBJ2-3; TRBD1 matches at 8 bases. The CDR3 consists of 16 residues. J gave up 9 bases and V 3 bases, and 14 bases lay outside the gene matches. CDR1 and CDR2 (germline): SEHNR, FQNEAQ (reference sequence). The CDR3 DNA is TGTGCCAGCAGCTTGTCCCCGAGGACAGGGAACCGAACGCAGTATTTT. It specifies CASSLSPRTGNRTQYF.

This clone was observed a handful of times. The chain recombines TRBV19 with TRBJ2-1; 11 positions match TRBD2. Per the germline V gene, CDR1 is LNHDA and CDR2 is SQIVND (reference sequence). V gave up 5 bases and J gave up 7 bases; unmatched junction bases: 10. The CDR3 spans 16 residues. The CDR3 DNA reads TGTGCCAGTAGTTTCGGGACTAGCGGAGAGGGTAATGAGCAGTTCTTC. Residues: CASSFGTSGEGNEQFF.

V usage is TRBV7-2 and J usage is TRBJ2-5; D is undetermined. The CDR3 consists of 14 residues. CDR1 is SGHTA, CDR2 FQGNSA, per germline. Trimming pared 1 base from V and 0 bases from J, leaving 6 bases between. The CDR3 region is CASSLDFNQETQYF. In nucleotides, the CDR3 is TGTGCCAGCAGCTTAGATTTCAACCAAGAGACCCAGTACTTC. Combining the CDR3 with reference TRBV7-2 and TRBJ2-5 gives the whole variable domain GAGVSQSPSNKVTEKGKDVELRCDPISGHTALYWYRQSLGQGLEFLIYFQGNSAPDKSGLPSDRFSAERTGGSVSTLTIQRTQQEDSAVYLCASSLDFNQETQYFGPGTRLLVL.

The chain uses TRBV24-1 and TRBJ2-1, with 15 bases aligning to TRBD2. Germline values: CDR1 KGHDR, CDR2 SFDVKD. The CDR3 consists of 15 residues. With 3 bases clipped from V and 9 bases from J, the junction kept 2 bases outside the gene matches. DNA of the CDR3: TGTGCCACCAGTGATACGGGACTAGCGGGGGGTGAGCAGTTCTTC. Protein product: CATSDTGLAGGEQFF.

J is TRBJ2-3 and V is TRBV5-6, with D perhaps TRBD2 (6 bases). V was trimmed by 3 bases and J by 1 base, leaving 9 bases between them. The CDR3 covers 14 residues. Germline-derived CDR1 and CDR2 are SGHDT and YYEEEE. CDR3 amino acids: CASSSERGTDTQYF. CDR3 sequence (DNA): TGTGCCAGCAGCTCCGAGCGGGGCACAGATACGCAGTATTTT.

The CDR3 sequence is CSASGSGIARYGYTF. In DNA form, the CDR3 reads TGCAGTGCTAGTGGCTCCGGGATCGCTCGCTATGGCTACACCTTC. The chain recombines TRBV20-1 with TRBJ1-2; D is ambiguous. There are 15 residues in the CDR3. The V end was cut by 3 bases, the J end by 4 bases, with 18 bases between. The germline gives CDR1 DFQATT, CDR2 SNEGSKA (reference sequence).